This passage covers 25 T cell receptor beta chains from one sample sequenced in a study of PD-1 blockade in classical Hodgkin lymphoma. The protocol was immunoSEQ multiplex PCR, while the TCRdb copy is restricted to in-frame clones and leaves out a portion. The table shows some 70,000 clones, with approximately 93% occurring only once. Time point specified: newly diagnosed, previously untreated cHL patient sample. Source material: peripheral blood mononuclear cells (PBMCs). These receptors originate from a human donor with classical Hodgkin lymphoma.

The genes are TRBV6-1 and TRBJ2-7; no clear D gene. Trimming took 4 bases from V and 0 from J, leaving 10 bases between them. This CDR3 spans 14 amino acids. Looked up from germline, CDR1 is MNHNS and CDR2 is SASEGT. The CDR3 DNA reads as TGTGCCAGCAGTGTGGGTGGGTCCTCCTACGAGCAGTACTTC. This codes for CASSVGGSSYEQYF.

The CDR3 nucleotides read TGCGCCAGCAGCTTGGCCCCCGGGACGGGCCGGAATTCACCCCTCCACTTT. Amino acid sequence: CASSLAPGTGRNSPLHF. The rearrangement uses TRBV5-1 and TRBJ1-6, with D perhaps matching TRBD1 (5 bases). The germline gives CDR1 SGHRS, CDR2 YFSETQ. V gave up 0 bases and J gave up 7 bases, with 17 bases separating them. This CDR3 spans 17 amino acids.

The chain combines TRBV19 with TRBJ2-5; tentative D call: TRBD1 (6 bases). Trimming stripped 5 bases from V and 0 bases from J, with 10 bases between. CDR3 size: 14 residues. The V gene's germline CDR1 is LNHDA and CDR2 SQIVND (reference sequence). CDR3 residues: CASSFGQNQETQYF. CDR3 coding DNA: TGTGCCAGTAGTTTCGGACAGAACCAAGAGACCCAGTACTTC.

V and J are TRBV28 and TRBJ1-5, with D possibly being TRBD1 (6 bases). This CDR3 contains 15 residues. Germline V gene data show CDR1 as MDHEN and CDR2 as SYDVKM. V shed 6 bases and J shed 0 bases, with 12 bases lying between them. The CDR3 DNA reads as TGTGCCAGCAGCTTGGGGGGCTTTAGCAATCAGCCCCAGCATTTT. Encoded protein: CASSLGGFSNQPQHF.

The chain is built from TRBV6-5 and TRBJ2-1; no reliable D call. V was trimmed by 2 bases and J by 10 bases, leaving 18 bases between them. Germline values: CDR1 MNHEY, CDR2 SVGAGI. The CDR3 has 15 residues. Here the CDR3 reads CASSYQTSPPNEQFF. Here the CDR3 DNA reads TGTGCCAGCAGTTACCAGACTTCCCCCCCCAACGAGCAGTTCTTC.

This chain connects TRBV2 to TRBJ2-1; TRBD2 matches 8 bases. Germline CDR1 SNHLY, CDR2 FYNNEI. J gave up 13 bases and V 7 bases, and 15 bases lay outside the gene matches. This CDR3 has 14 residues. The CDR3 sequence: CASNSGSSGYRQFF. CDR3 coding DNA: TGTGCCAGCAACAGCGGGTCTAGCGGGTATCGTCAGTTCTTC. Based on the CDR3 plus reference TRBV2 and TRBJ2-1, the full variable domain is EPEVTQTPSHQVTQMGQEVILRCVPISNHLYFYWYRQILGQKVEFLVSFYNNEISEKSEIFDDQFSVERPDGSNFTLKIRSTKLEDSAMYFCASNSGSSGYRQFFGPGTRLTVL.

The gene calls are TRBV18 and TRBJ1-1, with D possibly being TRBD1 (5 bases). The CDR3 extends over 11 amino acids. The germline CDR1 and CDR2 sequences are KGHSH and LQKENI. Trimming took off 3 bases at V and 7 bases at J, with 6 bases between the two ends. CDR3 nucleotides: TGTGCCAGCTCACCTGACAGTGAAGCTTTCTTT. Its protein is CASSPDSEAFF.

CDR3 nucleotide sequence: TGCAGCGCCCCAGGACAGGTAGGAGCTGAAGCTTTCTTT. Translated, it gives CSAPGQVGAEAFF. The chain combines TRBV29-1 with TRBJ1-1; TRBD1 matches at 7 bases. Germline V gene data show CDR1 as SQVTM and CDR2 as ANQGSEA. J was trimmed by 6 bases and V by 7 bases; bases with no gene match: 11. CDR3 length: 13 amino acids.

This chain connects TRBV7-2 to TRBJ1-1, with 8 bases fitting TRBD1. The CDR3 has 18 amino acids. V lost 2 bases and J lost 1; bases outside the gene matches: 12. CDR1 SGHTA and CDR2 FQGNSA come from the germline V gene. CDR3 nucleotide sequence: TGTGCCAGCAGCTTATTTGTTGGGAGGGGGACAGGGAACACTGAAGCTTTCTTT. Its protein product is CASSLFVGRGTGNTEAFF.

The chain recombines TRBV11-3 with TRBJ2-2, with a weak D call TRBD2 (7 bases). The CDR3 runs 15 residues. Germline CDR1 reads SGHNT; CDR2 reads YENEEA. V was pared by 5 bases and J by 0 bases, with 10 bases between. CDR3 in amino acids: CASSRGGANTGELFF. The CDR3 DNA is TGTGCCAGCAGCCGAGGGGGGGCGAACACCGGGGAGCTGTTTTTT.

The rearrangement links TRBV2 to TRBJ1-2, with 7 nucleotides matching TRBD1. The CDR3 has 14 residues. V trimming: 5 bases; J trimming: 4 bases; junction bases outside the gene matches: 7. Germline V gene data show CDR1 as SNHLY and CDR2 as FYNNEI. The DNA for the CDR3 is TGTGCCAGCAGTCTACAGGGGTTAAGCTATGGCTACACCTTC. This encodes CASSLQGLSYGYTF.

V is TRBV7-2 and J is TRBJ2-7; 10 bases agree with TRBD1. The CDR3 sequence is 15 residues long. V lost 3 bases to trimming and J lost 5 bases; unmatched junction nucleotides: 7. CDR1 and CDR2 from the germline V gene are SGHTA and FQGNSA. CDR3 sequence: CASSLRTGGSNEQYF. Written as DNA, the CDR3 is TGTGCCAGCAGCTTGAGGACAGGGGGGTCGAACGAGCAGTACTTC.

CDR3 sequence reads: CATSSRVKGGAETQYF. CDR3 sequence (DNA): TGTGCCACCAGCTCTCGCGTTAAGGGAGGGGCCGAGACCCAGTACTTC. This chain uses TRBV15 with TRBJ2-5, with 7 bases matching TRBD2. The CDR3 extends over 16 amino acids. Germline V gene lookup returns CDR1 LNHNV and CDR2 YYDKDF (reference sequence). Trimming cost V 5 bases and J 5 bases; bases outside gene matches: 14. The full variable domain, with the rest looked up from reference TRBV15 and TRBJ2-5, is DAMVIQNPRYQVTQFGKPVTLSCSQTLNHNVMYWYQQKSSQAPKLLFHYYDKDFNNEADTPDNFQSRRPNTSFCFLDIRSPGLGDTAMYLCATSSRVKGGAETQYFGPGTRLLVL.

The chain carries TRBV5-1 and TRBJ1-2; D is perhaps TRBD1 (5 bases). The CDR3 contains 15 residues. The V end lost 0 bases, the J end lost 3 bases, and 12 bases lay between the germline ends. CDR1 and CDR2 (germline): SGHRS, YFSETQ. CDR3 region: CASSLGQGAYYGYTF. DNA of the CDR3: TGCGCCAGCAGCTTGGGGCAGGGAGCTTACTATGGCTACACCTTC. Looking up the rest from reference TRBV5-1 and TRBJ1-2 gives the full variable domain: KAGVTQTPRYLIKTRGQQVTLSCSPISGHRSVSWYQQTPGQGLQFLFEYFSETQRNKGNFPGRFSGRQFSNSRSEMNVSTLELGDSALYLCASSLGQGAYYGYTFGSGTRLTVV.

The chain combines TRBV11-2 with TRBJ1-1, with a weak D call TRBD1 (5 bases). Trimming pared 6 bases from V and 4 bases from J, leaving 12 bases between. CDR1 SGHAT and CDR2 FQNNGV come from the germline V gene. CDR3 length equals 13 residues. CDR3 coding DNA: TGTGCCAGCAGTCTCCAGGGATTCACTGAAGCTTTCTTT. Translation gives CASSLQGFTEAFF.

The rearrangement links TRBV7-9 to TRBJ1-1, with D perhaps matching TRBD1 (6 bases). Trimming shortened V by 5 bases and J by 4 bases, and 14 bases separated the two germline ends. CDR1 SEHNR and CDR2 FQNEAQ come from the germline V gene (reference sequence). The CDR3 sequence is 14 residues long. The CDR3 bases are TGTGCCAGCAGCCCCGGGACACTGCGCACTGAAGCTTTCTTT. Protein sequence: CASSPGTLRTEAFF.

The J gene is TRBJ1-2, the V gene TRBV28, with D possibly being TRBD1 (5 bases). V shed 8 bases and J shed 1 base, with 11 bases lying between them. CDR3 size: 13 residues. The germline V gene encodes CDR1 MDHEN and CDR2 SYDVKM. Here the CDR3 DNA reads TGTGCCAGCGGACAAACTAGTAACTATGGCTACACCTTC. Protein sequence: CASGQTSNYGYTF.

CDR3 DNA sequence: TGTGCCAGCAGTGGAGCAAGGGAGCTGTTTTTT. Translating it yields CASSGARELFF. V and J are TRBV6-5 and TRBJ2-2; D remains unclear. The germline V and J ends were trimmed by 5 bases and 9 bases, with 7 bases remaining between them. Germline V gene sequence: CDR1 MNHEY, CDR2 SVGAGI. The CDR3 loop spans 11 amino acids.

This clone has just one count. The chain employs TRBV5-1 and TRBJ1-1, with a tentative D call TRBD1 (5 bases). The CDR3 loop spans 13 amino acids. Trimming stripped 0 bases from V and 11 bases from J, with 14 bases between. In germline, CDR1 is SGHRS, CDR2 YFSETQ. DNA for the CDR3: TGCGCCAGCAGCTTGGGAGGGACCTTTGGTGCTTTCTTT. Residues: CASSLGGTFGAFF.

V and J are TRBV13 and TRBJ1-5, with 7 bases that match TRBD1. The CDR3 contains 17 residues. V shed 5 bases and J 3 bases; nucleotides not matched to a gene: 13. In germline, CDR1 is PRHDT, CDR2 FYEKMQ (reference sequence). The CDR3 bases are TGTGCCAGCAGCCCAGAGTTGGGACAGCTTTACAATCAGCCCCAGCATTTT. Its protein is CASSPELGQLYNQPQHF.

The chain couples TRBV6-5 to TRBJ1-6; D not certain. The CDR3 length is 14 residues. The V gene's germline CDR1 is MNHEY and CDR2 SVGAGI. Trimming stripped 9 bases from V and 14 bases from J, with 23 bases between. CDR3 bases: TGTGCCAGTGCCCCCCTGCGGCCTCTAAGGTCCCTCCACTTT. Protein sequence: CASAPLRPLRSLHF.

This clone was picked up a small number of times. The CDR3 coding sequence is TGCGCCAGCAGCTTGGAGGGGCCTGGTGCTTTCTTT. Translation gives CASSLEGPGAFF. The chain links TRBV5-1 to TRBJ1-1, with a tentative D call TRBD1 (5 bases). Trimming cost V 0 bases and J 11 bases, with 11 bases left between them. This CDR3 spans 12 amino acids. Germline assignment: CDR1 SGHRS and CDR2 YFSETQ.

The rearrangement uses TRBV18 and TRBJ1-1; D uncertain. V was cut by 3 bases and J by 1 base, with 9 bases left in between. Per the germline V gene, CDR1 is KGHSH and CDR2 is LQKENI. This CDR3 comprises 14 residues. Here the CDR3 DNA reads TGTGCCAGCTCACCGGACCAGGAGAACACTGAAGCTTTCTTT. Protein sequence: CASSPDQENTEAFF.

The chain links TRBV28 to TRBJ2-7, with a tentative D call TRBD2 (7 bases). Germline V gene sequence: CDR1 MDHEN, CDR2 SYDVKM. There are 15 residues in the CDR3. Trimming cost V 4 bases and J 2 bases, with 15 bases left between them. CDR3 DNA sequence: TGTGCCAGCAGTTCTGCGGGCGGGGGCGCCTACGAGCAGTACTTC. It codes for CASSSAGGGAYEQYF.

The chain is built from TRBV18 and TRBJ2-2; perhaps TRBD1 as D (7 bases). Germline CDR1 reads KGHSH; CDR2 reads LQKENI. This CDR3 is built from 17 residues. The germline V and J ends were trimmed by 2 bases and 0 bases, with 13 bases remaining between them. The CDR3 is CASSPGRTGANTGELFF. The CDR3, as DNA: TGTGCCAGCTCACCAGGGAGGACAGGCGCGAACACCGGGGAGCTGTTTTTT.